This TCR beta chain was sequenced in a study of blood T cell repertoires in COVID-19. Study context: Acute and convalescent COVID-19 specimens originated in the United States, Italy and Spain. T cells, B-cell-depleted T cells, or PBMCs provided the cDNA or gDNA that served as material.

In the original processing: For nucleated cells, counts were estimated from reference gene primer amplification. Profiled with immunoSEQ multiplex PCR; TCRdb holds only in-frame clones, not every one. Clone size and the V and J calls come from that table; the DNA yielded D and trimming. The profile covers tens of thousands of clones, with over 75% appearing a single time and around 7.5% taken by the ten largest. CDR3 length: 16 amino acids. V trimming: 3 bases; J trimming: 7 bases; junction bases outside the gene matches: 11. CDR1 and CDR2 from the germline V gene are LNHDA and SQIVND (reference sequence).

The sequenced material came from peripheral blood. This TCR derives from a man in his 70s with active COVID-19. J is TRBJ2-4 and V is TRBV19, with 8 nucleotides matching TRBD2. DNA for the CDR3: TGTGCCAGTAGTATGCCAGGGGCTCCGGGGGGGAACATTCAGTACTTC. Its translation is CASSMPGAPGGNIQYF.